This T cell receptor (beta chain) was captured in a study of blood T cell repertoires in COVID-19. Clones were sequenced by immunoSEQ multiplex PCR, and TCRdb holds only the in-frame ones, with some missing. The sample comprises around 400,000 clones, 70% to 90% of which are singletons, and less than 11% rests with the top ten. The CDR3 has 13 residues. V gave up 4 bases and J gave up 4 bases, with 9 bases separating them. Germline CDR1 is SGHRS and CDR2 is YFSETQ. The specimen sequenced was peripheral blood. The V and J genes are TRBV5-1 and TRBJ2-1; TRBD1 might be the D (5 bases). This TCR was sampled from a woman aged 25-40 years with COVID-19, enrolled during active disease. CDR3 DNA: TGCGCCAGCAGCCCTAGGGGTTACAATGAGCAGTTCTTC. Protein sequence: CASSPRGYNEQFF.